This T cell receptor (beta chain) appears in the sequencing data of a study of STAT5B mutations in CD4+ large granular lymphocyte leukemia. About the research overall: CD8+ depletion followed by anti-CD4 microbead selection was applied to cryopreserved cells.

Germline V lookup: CDR1 LNHDA, CDR2 SQIVND (reference sequence). The trim removed 5 bases at V and 0 bases at J, leaving 16 bases unmatched. The CDR3 covers 20 residues. TCRdb keeps only in-frame clones here, not all; method: immunoSEQ multiplex PCR. This table has thousands of clones, 76% appearing once. Sequencing used PBMCs. This chain joins TRBV19 and TRBJ2-4, with TRBD2 matching over 10 bases. The clonotype originates from a woman between 55 and 75 years old with CD4+ T-cell large granular lymphocyte leukemia. CDR3 in DNA: TGTGCCAGTAGTCCCCGGGTAGCGGGAGGTGTGGCGAGAGCCAAAAACATTCAGTACTTC. The encoded protein is CASSPRVAGGVARAKNIQYF.